This record looks at one TCR beta chain sequence and its context. Which antigen it targets is not known. No much larger clonotype is one base removed from it; base qualities were not supplied. This record belongs to a study of shared clonotypes between healthy human individuals (dated by TCRdb to about 2020). With regard to the full study: The cohort comprised a couple of women and a few men aged 18 to 49 years. Libraries were prepared and TCR repertoires were sequenced by different laboratories using diverse techniques, in order to increase sequencing depth and limit assay-specific biases. Leukapheresis yielded between about 0.94 and 8.9 billion PBMCs per donor. To estimate repertoire size and how much clonotype sharing occurs between individuals, the study deeply sequenced the blood TCR repertoires of about five healthy adults. For each donor, CD4 naive and CD4 memory were each run on three plates, CD8 naive on two plates, and CD8 memory on one plate. What the authors observed across the whole study: Roughly 5% of naive CD4, 3.5% of naive CD8, 2.3% of memory CD4, and 0.35% to 0.4% of memory CD8 clonotypes were shared across several donors. Larger estimated clonotype richness was generally found for naive subsets than for memory subsets. Incomplete sequencing was indicated by rarefaction of sorted-subset datasets, despite the large sequencing depth. Pairwise subsampling indicated that sequencing depth was expected to affect the degree of clonotype sharing among donors. Compared with non-shared clonotypes, the clonotypes found in all four sorted-subset donors had higher generation probabilities. Only blood was sampled, and tissue TCR repertoires likely differ from those in blood. Because the study included only a small number of donors, the genetic and exposure-history diversity represented was limited.

Using the deep immunoSEQ assay, TCR CDR3 regions were amplified from genomic DNA by multiplex PCR. For each cell subset, the extracted genomic DNA was distributed evenly across all wells of several immunoSEQ 96-well plates, and each plate served as one replicate. For sorted subsets, about 0.2 ug genomic DNA, equal to tens of thousands of T cell genomes, was loaded into each replicate PCR. Purified libraries were quantified with a Qubit 3.0 fluorometer, sized on a Bioanalyzer 2100, and re-quantified with the KAPA Library Quantification kit. A separate single-read 150-cycle Illumina NextSeq 550 flow cell was used to sequence each immunoSEQ 96-well plate. The original pipeline was this. Because the immunoSEQ output held only junctional sequences and lacked quality scores, the filtering could not match the filtering applied to full-length reads. Sequences were annotated with PyIR, a Python wrapper for IgBLAST v1.9, and V/J genes and CDR3 were assigned using IMGT germline references. Reads were removed for weak V/J assignments (E-value above 1e-6), missing CDR3, stop codons, out-of-frame junctions, or ambiguous translated residues. V3J clonotypes were defined as sequences sharing the same inferred V gene, J gene, and CDR3 amino acid sequence. Percentage overlap between repertoires was computed as shared unique clonotypes divided by the size of the smaller repertoire. Three approaches were used to assess repertoire richness: RTK rarefaction, the Chao1 estimator, and Recon v2.1 estimates of unobserved clonotypes. Generation probabilities for all TCRbeta clonotypes obtained by the gDNA method from a handful of donors were computed using OLGA. What TCRdb holds here is the immuneACCESS table cut down to in-frame rearrangements. Part of the clones is not present; checked against another copy, under half of the missing clones reflect an unresolved V gene, and the others are unexplained. V and J calls and clone size are those listed in that table; D and trimming were worked out from the DNA. In all, the sample holds 2,500,000 or so clones, and roughly 93% of those were seen once. The ten top clones hold about 0.38% of the sample.

Reading the germline V gene gives CDR1 MNHEY and CDR2 SVGAGI. The CDR3 has 13 amino acids, counting the end cysteine and phenylalanine. Kept here is only the CDR3 DNA, which spans 39 bases and is read in frame from base 1. The trim is 2 bases for V and 7 bases for J, with a gap of 9 bases between the germline ends. The donors were healthy, HIV-negative adults with no recently reported acute infections or vaccinations. Only Caucasian adults living in Nashville, Tennessee, USA were represented among the donors. CD4+ T cells were enriched by magnetic negative selection, after which naive cells were positively selected on CD45RA and the negative fraction was taken as the memory subset. Blood was collected by leukapheresis, and PBMCs were isolated by Ficoll-Histopaque density gradient centrifugation and then cryopreserved in liquid nitrogen vapor phase. Purity and quantity of every magnetically sorted T cell population were checked by analytical flow cytometry. Genomic DNA was isolated from each sorted fraction and quantified by UV absorbance on a Nanodrop 2000c.

The specimen was naive CD4+ T cells from PBMCs. This specimen's cell subset or site label, per the study, means: CD45RA+ positively selected. The TCR comes from a man younger than 35 in good health. Some clones in this sample may be carry-over from other donors' samples. The rearranged segments are TRBV6-5 and TRBJ2-1; the D gene is perhaps TRBD2, from 5 matching bases. The nucleotides are TGTGCCAGCAGTTACCCGAGAGGGAATGAGCAGTTCTTC. Its protein is CASSYPRGNEQFF.